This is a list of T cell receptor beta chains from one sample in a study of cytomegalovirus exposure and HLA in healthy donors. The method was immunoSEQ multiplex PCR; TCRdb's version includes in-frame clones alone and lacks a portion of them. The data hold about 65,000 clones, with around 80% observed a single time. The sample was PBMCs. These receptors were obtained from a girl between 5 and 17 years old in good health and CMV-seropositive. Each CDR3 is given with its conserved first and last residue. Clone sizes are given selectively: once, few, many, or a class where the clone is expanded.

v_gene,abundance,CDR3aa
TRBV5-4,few,CASSGGQGGLLNTEAFF
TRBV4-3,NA,CASSQDTGGLNYGYTF
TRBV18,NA,CASSQQKNTEAFF
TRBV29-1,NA,CSVESSGAAGYNEQFF
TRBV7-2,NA,CASSASGTGVNYGYTF
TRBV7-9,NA,CASSSSVGVEAFF
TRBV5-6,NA,CASSPRLAGSYNEQFF
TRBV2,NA,CASMRGRSLEQYF
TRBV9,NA,CASSAGGPDTQYF
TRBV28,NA,CASSRTAQETQYF
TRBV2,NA,CASSETSISEAFF
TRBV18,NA,CASSPWTGGWSLAKNIQYF
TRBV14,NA,CASSQGQQQPQHF
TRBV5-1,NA,CASSISAYNEQFF
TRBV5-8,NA,CASSSRAGGSYNEQFF
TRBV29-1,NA,CSVEGFTYYNEQFF
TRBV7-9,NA,CASSLRGTASYEQYF
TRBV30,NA,CAWSLQGYGYTF
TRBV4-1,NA,CASALGLAGGHNEQFF
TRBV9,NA,CASSPGQGGGNYGYTF
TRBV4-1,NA,CASSQGTRVGSYEQYF
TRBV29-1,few,CSVVGSSYEQYF
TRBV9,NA,CASSPRTRTDTQYF
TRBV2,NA,CASSGGRGMSDEQYF
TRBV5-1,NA,CASSPGLGKNIQYF
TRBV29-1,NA,CSVPGQGRRTSISPLHF
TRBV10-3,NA,CAASPQGGREWFF
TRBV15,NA,CATSASPGLAYEQYF
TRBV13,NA,CASSSRQINYGYTF
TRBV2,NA,CASRGTGYGYTF
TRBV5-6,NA,CASSLGQGDPYNEQFF
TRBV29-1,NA,CSVSGILTYEQYF
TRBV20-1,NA,CSGQIFHEQYF
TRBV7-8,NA,CASSLELGQSAYEQYF
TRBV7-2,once,CASSLVPGEGQPQHF
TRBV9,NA,CASSVVALGQGPYGYTF
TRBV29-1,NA,CSAEVKGSLYNEQFF
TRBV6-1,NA,CASSELKNQRGVGNQPQHF
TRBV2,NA,CASTRRLAGGFTDTQYF
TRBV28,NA,CASSIAGSSYEQYF
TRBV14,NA,CASSPGGGWTDTQYF
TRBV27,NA,CASKYRGSTDTQYF
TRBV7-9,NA,CASSLGAGGQETQYF
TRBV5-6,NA,CASRRNTEAFF
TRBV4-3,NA,CASSQETATYEQYF
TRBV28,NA,CASSDNPLGDTHF
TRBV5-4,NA,CASSLGHFTDTQYF
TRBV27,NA,CASSLLLPADTQYF
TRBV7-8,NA,CASVIGTRGQPQHF
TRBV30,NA,CAWIPLWTSGLLNEQFF
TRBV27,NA,CASSSTRGLRAGFASSTGELFF
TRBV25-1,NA,CASHAGSLTEAFF
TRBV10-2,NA,CASRQGPGEQYF
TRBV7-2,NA,CASSSLTQGNGYTF